The present T cell receptor beta chain was sequenced within a study of early T cells in non-severe SARS-CoV-2 infection. About the research overall: Chains were not paired, and sequencing was done on bulk RNA from unsorted whole blood.

Germline loops: CDR1 LGHDT, CDR2 YNNKEL (reference sequence). V gave up 1 base and J gave up 3 bases, with 7 bases separating them. The CDR3 contains 15 residues. Study outcomes and limitations: Matching results from VDJdb favored anti-spike CD8 responses, leaving private and CD4 specificities undetected.

In this sample, this clonotype turned up many times. Antigen specificity is unknown. Individual cDNA molecules were tagged with unique molecular identifiers. TCRdb reanalysed the 5' RACE reads using MiXCR and keeps one entry per CDR3 protein. The sample contains 55,000 to 75,000 distinct CDR3 sequences, more than 10% of which appear only once. The chain links TRBV3-1 to TRBJ1-6; maybe TRBD1 (6 bases). The specimen was whole blood. This TCR was sampled from an adult who was a healthcare worker with PCR-confirmed SARS-CoV-2 infection or an uninfected control (not recorded which). DNA of the CDR3: TGTGCCAGCAGCCAAGGGACAGTCTATAATTCACCCCTCCACTTT. Its protein is CASSQGTVYNSPLHF. The full variable domain, with the rest looked up from reference TRBV3-1 and TRBJ1-6, is DTAVSQTPKYLVTQMGNDKSIKCEQNLGHDTMYWYKQDSKKFLKIMFSYNNKELIINETVPNRFSPKSPDKAHLNLHINSLELGDSAVYFCASSQGTVYNSPLHFGNGTRLTVT.